Described below is a single T cell receptor (beta chain) sequence and its context. Its antigen is currently unknown. The data are from a study of blood T cells in healthy people across ages. Findings and caveats of the study: A greater number of naive CD4+ cells and higher diversity distinguished long-lived donors from aged donors.

After removal of 1 base from V and 3 bases from J, the junction contained 3 bases not matched to a gene. Germline CDR1 LGHNA, CDR2 YSLEER. The CDR3 is 16 amino acids. Primed by a sample-barcoded 5' primer and a J-beta primer mix, a second PCR proceeded for roughly 7 to 11 cycles. Template switching added a 12-random-nucleotide identifier to every cDNA molecule. TCRdb itself ran the 5' RACE reads through MiXCR, one entry per CDR3 protein. This sample has around 800,000 distinct CDR3 sequences, with 55% to 65% found just once. Source material: blood. The sequence was collected from a man aged 25-45 years in good health. The chain uses TRBV4-3 and TRBJ2-1, with TRBD1 matching over 10 bases. This chain's CDR3 is CASSQAGTGDYNEQFF. The CDR3, as DNA: TGCGCCAGCAGCCAAGCTGGGACAGGGGACTACAATGAGCAGTTCTTC.